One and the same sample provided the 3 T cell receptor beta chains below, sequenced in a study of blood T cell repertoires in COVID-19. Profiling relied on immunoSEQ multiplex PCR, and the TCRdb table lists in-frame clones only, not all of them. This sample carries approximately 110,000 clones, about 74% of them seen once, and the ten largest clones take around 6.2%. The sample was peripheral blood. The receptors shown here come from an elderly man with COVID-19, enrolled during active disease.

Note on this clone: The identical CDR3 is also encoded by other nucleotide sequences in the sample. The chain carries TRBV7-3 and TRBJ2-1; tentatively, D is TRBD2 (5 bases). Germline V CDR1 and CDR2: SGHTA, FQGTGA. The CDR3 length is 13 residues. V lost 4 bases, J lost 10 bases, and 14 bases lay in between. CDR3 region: CASSSTRGNEQFF. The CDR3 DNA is TGTGCCAGCAGCTCCACCCGGGGTAACGAGCAGTTCTTC.

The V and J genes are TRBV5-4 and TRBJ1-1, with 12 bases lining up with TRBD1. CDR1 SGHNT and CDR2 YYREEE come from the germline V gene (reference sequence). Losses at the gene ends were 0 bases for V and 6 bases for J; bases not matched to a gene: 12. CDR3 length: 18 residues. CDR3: CASSLGIGAGQGASEAFF. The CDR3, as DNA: TGTGCCAGCAGCTTGGGCATTGGCGCGGGACAGGGGGCTTCTGAAGCTTTCTTT. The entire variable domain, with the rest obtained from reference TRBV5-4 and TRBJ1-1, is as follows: ETGVTQSPTHLIKTRGQQVTLRCSSQSGHNTVSWYQQALGQGPQFIFQYYREEENGRGNFPPRFSGLQFPNYSSELNVNALELDDSALYLCASSLGIGAGQGASEAFFGQGTRLTVV.

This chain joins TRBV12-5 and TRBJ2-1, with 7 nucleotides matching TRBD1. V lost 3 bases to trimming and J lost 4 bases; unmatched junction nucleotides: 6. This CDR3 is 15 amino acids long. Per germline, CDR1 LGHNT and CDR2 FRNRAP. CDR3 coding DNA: TGTGCTAGTGGTTTAAGGACAGGATCTTACAATGAGCAGTTCTTC. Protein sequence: CASGLRTGSYNEQFF.